Sequencing of this T cell receptor (beta chain) was carried out in a study of blood T cell repertoires in COVID-19. As for the study in general: The analysed material was cDNA or gDNA that came from T cells, B-cell-depleted T cells, or PBMCs.

In the source study's methods: Scientists estimated how many nucleated cells there were by amplifying reference gene primers. Method: immunoSEQ multiplex PCR; TCRdb's copy keeps in-frame clones and lacks some. V, J and clone size are those of that table, while D and trimming were read from the DNA. The table includes about 320,000 clones, approximately 81% detected once. Germline V gene sequence: CDR1 ENHRY, CDR2 SYGVKD. This CDR3 is 14 amino acids long. V was pared by 4 bases and J by 5 bases, with 12 bases between. Recruitment covered some 25 US areas and drew participants whose ages spanned about 18 to 89 years. Which cohort a participant joined came from the clinical history participants gave.

Material: PBMCs or T cells enriched from blood (not recorded which). The chain uses TRBV10-3 and TRBJ1-5, with D perhaps matching TRBD1 (5 bases). The sequence derives from a woman younger than 45 who had been exposed to COVID-19. The CDR3 nucleotides are TGTGCCATCAGTGCCGACAGTGATCATCAGCCCCAGCATTTT. This codes for CAISADSDHQPQHF.